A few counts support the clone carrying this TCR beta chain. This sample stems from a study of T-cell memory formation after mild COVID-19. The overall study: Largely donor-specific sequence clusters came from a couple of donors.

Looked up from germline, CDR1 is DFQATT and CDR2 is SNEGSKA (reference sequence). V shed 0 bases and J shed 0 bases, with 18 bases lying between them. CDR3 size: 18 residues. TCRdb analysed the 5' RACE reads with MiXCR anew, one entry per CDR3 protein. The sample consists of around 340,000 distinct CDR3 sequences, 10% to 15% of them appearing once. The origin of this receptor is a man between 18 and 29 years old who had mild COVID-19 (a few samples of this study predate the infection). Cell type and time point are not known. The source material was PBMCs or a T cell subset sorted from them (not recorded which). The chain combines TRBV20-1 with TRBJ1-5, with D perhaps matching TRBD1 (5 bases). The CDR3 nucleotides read TGCAGTGCTAGAGACCGGCCCGTCGGGACCTATAGCAATCAGCCCCAGCATTTT. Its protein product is CSARDRPVGTYSNQPQHF.